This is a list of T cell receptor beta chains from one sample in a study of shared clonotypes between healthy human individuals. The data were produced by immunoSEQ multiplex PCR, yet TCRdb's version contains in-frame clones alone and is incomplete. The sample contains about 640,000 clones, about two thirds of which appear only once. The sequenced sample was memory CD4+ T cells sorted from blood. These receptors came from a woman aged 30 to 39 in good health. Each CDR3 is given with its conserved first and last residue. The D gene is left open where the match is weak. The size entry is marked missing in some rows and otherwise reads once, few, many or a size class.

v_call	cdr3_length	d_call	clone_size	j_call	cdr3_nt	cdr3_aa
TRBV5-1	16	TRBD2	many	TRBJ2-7	TGCGCCAGCAGCTTGGAGTTTAGGACTAGCGGCTACGAGCAGTACTTC	CASSLEFRTSGYEQYF
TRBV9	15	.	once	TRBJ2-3	TGTGCCAGCAGCGTAGGGGCAGGAAGCACAGATACGCAGTATTTT	CASSVGAGSTDTQYF
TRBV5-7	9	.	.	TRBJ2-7	TGTGCCAGCAGGGAGGATCGGTACTTC	CASREDRYF
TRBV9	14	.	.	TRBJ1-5	TGTGCCAGCAGCGTGATCCCTGATGGGCAGCCCCAGCATTTT	CASSVIPDGQPQHF
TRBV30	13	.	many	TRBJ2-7	TGTGCCTGGAGTGTATCGGCCACCTACGAGCAGTACTTC	CAWSVSATYEQYF
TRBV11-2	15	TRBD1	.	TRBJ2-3	TGTGCCAGCAGCTCCGACAGGGGTGTCGCAGATACGCAGTATTTT	CASSSDRGVADTQYF
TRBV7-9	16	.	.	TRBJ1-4	TGTGCCAGCAGCTTGGGTCTTAGGGTTGCTAATGAAAAACTGTTTTTT	CASSLGLRVANEKLFF
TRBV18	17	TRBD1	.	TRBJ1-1	TGTGCCAGCTCATCCGACAGGGGTTTGAGGGCGAACACTGAAGCTTTCTTT	CASSSDRGLRANTEAFF
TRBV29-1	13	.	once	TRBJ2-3	TGCAGCGTAGAGGACAGCTACACAGATACGCAGTATTTT	CSVEDSYTDTQYF
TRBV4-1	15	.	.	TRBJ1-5	TGCGCCAGCAGCCAAGATCGCTGGGATGATCAGCCCCAGCATTTT	CASSQDRWDDQPQHF
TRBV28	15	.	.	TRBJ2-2	TGTGCCAGCAGACTCTGGACGGCGAACACCGGGGAGCTGTTTTTT	CASRLWTANTGELFF
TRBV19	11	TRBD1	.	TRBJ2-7	TGTGCCAGCAGACAGGGCCACGAGCAGTACTTC	CASRQGHEQYF
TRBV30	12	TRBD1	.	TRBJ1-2	TGTGCCGGCGACAGGGGCCACTATGGCTACACCTTC	CAGDRGHYGYTF
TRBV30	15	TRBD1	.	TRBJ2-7	TGTGCCTGGAGGCCCCCCGGACAGGGCGACTACGAGCAGTACTTC	CAWRPPGQGDYEQYF
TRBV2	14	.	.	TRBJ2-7	TGTGCCAGCAATTCGATGGGCAGGTCTTACGAGCAGTACTTC	CASNSMGRSYEQYF
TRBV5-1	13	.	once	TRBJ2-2	TGCGCCAGCAGCTTCAAAGGGATCGGGGAGCTGTTTTTT	CASSFKGIGELFF
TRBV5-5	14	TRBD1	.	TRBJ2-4	TGTGCCAGCAGCTTGGGACAGGGGGCGGACATTCAGTACTTC	CASSLGQGADIQYF
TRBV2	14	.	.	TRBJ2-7	TGTGCCAGCAACCTCGCAGCGCTGGTCTACGAGCAGTACTTC	CASNLAALVYEQYF
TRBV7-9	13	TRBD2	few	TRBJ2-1	TGTGCCAGCGGGACTAGCGGGGACAATGAGCAGTTCTTC	CASGTSGDNEQFF
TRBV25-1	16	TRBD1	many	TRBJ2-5	TGTGCCAGCAGTGAATATGGGTACAGGGGAGAGGAGACCCAGTACTTC	CASSEYGYRGEETQYF
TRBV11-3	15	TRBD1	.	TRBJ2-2	TGTGCCAGCAGCTTCGGGACAGGGGTAACCGGGGAGCTGTTTTTT	CASSFGTGVTGELFF
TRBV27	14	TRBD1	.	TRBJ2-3	TGTGCCAGCAGTTTTTACAGGGGACCAGATACGCAGTATTTT	CASSFYRGPDTQYF
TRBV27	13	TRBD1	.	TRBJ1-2	TGTGCCAGCAGTTTTCTACAGGGGGGTGGCTACACCTTC	CASSFLQGGGYTF
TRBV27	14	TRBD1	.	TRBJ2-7	TGTGCCAGCCGGGGGACAGGGTTCTCCTACGAGCAGTACTTC	CASRGTGFSYEQYF
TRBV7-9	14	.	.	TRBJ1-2	TGTGCCAGCAGTACTACGCAAAATTACTATGGCTACACCTTC	CASSTTQNYYGYTF
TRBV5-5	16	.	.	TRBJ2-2	TGTGCCAGCAGCTTGGGTCCGGGTAAGGGGACCGGGGAGCTGTTTTTT	CASSLGPGKGTGELFF
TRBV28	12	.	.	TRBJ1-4	TGTGCCAGCGGGGACGTAGAGAAAAAACTGTTTTTT	CASGDVEKKLFF
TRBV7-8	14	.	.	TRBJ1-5	TGTGCCAGCAGCAGGACGGTTAGCAATCAGCCCCAGCATTTT	CASSRTVSNQPQHF
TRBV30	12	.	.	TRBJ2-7	TGTGCCTGGAGAGGGCTACCGCACGAGCAGTACTTC	CAWRGLPHEQYF
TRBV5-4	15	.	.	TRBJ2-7	TGTGCCAGCAGCTTGCATCCAGGGTCGGTCTACGAGCAGTACTTC	CASSLHPGSVYEQYF
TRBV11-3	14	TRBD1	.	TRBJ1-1	TGTGCCAGCAGCTCCGGACAGGCGAACACTGAAGCTTTCTTT	CASSSGQANTEAFF
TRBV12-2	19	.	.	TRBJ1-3	TGTGCAAGTCGCCCACAACGCCGAGGCAGGAGGTATTTCGGAAACACCATATATTTT	CASRPQRRGRRYFGNTIYF
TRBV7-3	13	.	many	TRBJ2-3	TGTGCCAGCAGCCCGTACTTGACGGATACGCAGTATTTT	CASSPYLTDTQYF
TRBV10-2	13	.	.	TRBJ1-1	TGCGCCAGCAACGGACAGACGAACACTGAAGCTTTCTTT	CASNGQTNTEAFF
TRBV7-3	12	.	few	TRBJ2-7	TGTGCCAGCAGCTCGGGACGCGGCGAGCAGTACTTC	CASSSGRGEQYF
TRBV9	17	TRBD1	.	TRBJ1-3	TGTGCCAGCAGCCCGCGGGACAGCTATTTCTCTGGAAACACCATATATTTT	CASSPRDSYFSGNTIYF
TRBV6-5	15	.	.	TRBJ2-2	TGTGCCAGCAGTTACCAGAGAGTCGGCACCGGGGAGCTGTTTTTT	CASSYQRVGTGELFF
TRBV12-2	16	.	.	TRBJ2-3	TGTGCAAGTCGCTTTTCGGCGGGAGGGAGCACAGATACGCAGTATTTT	CASRFSAGGSTDTQYF
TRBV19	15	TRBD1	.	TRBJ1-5	TGTGCCAGTACCTCAACCGGGGACAGGGCTCAGCCCCAGCATTTT	CASTSTGDRAQPQHF
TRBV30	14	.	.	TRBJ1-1	TGTGCCTGGAGTTCGGGGGACATGAACACTGAAGCTTTCTTT	CAWSSGDMNTEAFF
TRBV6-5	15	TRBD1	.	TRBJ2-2	TGTGCCAGCAGTCCGACAGGGATAGGCACCGGGGAGCTGTTTTTT	CASSPTGIGTGELFF
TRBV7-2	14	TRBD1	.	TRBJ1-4	TGTGCCAGCAGCCACAGGGGGAGTCGTGAAAAACTGTTTTTT	CASSHRGSREKLFF
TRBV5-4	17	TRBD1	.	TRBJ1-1	TGTGCCAGCAGCCCAAGGACAGGGGGGGTTATGAACACTGAAGCTTTCTTT	CASSPRTGGVMNTEAFF
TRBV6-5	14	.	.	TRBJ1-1	TGTGCCAGCAGTTCACCTAGGTCGGGCACTGAAGCTTTCTTT	CASSSPRSGTEAFF
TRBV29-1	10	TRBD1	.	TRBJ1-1	TGCAGCGTCGGGGACAGAGAAGCTTTCTTT	CSVGDREAFF
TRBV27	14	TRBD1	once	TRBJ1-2	TGTGCCAGCAGTTTAGGAGGGACAGCCGATGGCTACACCTTC	CASSLGGTADGYTF
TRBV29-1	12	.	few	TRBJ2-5	TGCAGCGTTGCGGGAGAATCCCGGATCCAGTACTTC	CSVAGESRIQYF
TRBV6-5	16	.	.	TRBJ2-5	TGTGCCAGCAGTTACTCCCGGTACGGACTACAAGAGACCCAGTACTTC	CASSYSRYGLQETQYF
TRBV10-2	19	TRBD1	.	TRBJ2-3	TGCGCCAGCGCGACCAATCCGGGACAGGGGGGTTTTGGCACAGATACGCAGTATTTT	CASATNPGQGGFGTDTQYF
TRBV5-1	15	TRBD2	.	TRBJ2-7	TGCGCCAGCAGCTCCATAGCGGGGAACACCTACGAGCAGTACTTC	CASSSIAGNTYEQYF
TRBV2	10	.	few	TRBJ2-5	TGTGCCAGCAGCAGGGGGACCCAGTACTTC	CASSRGTQYF
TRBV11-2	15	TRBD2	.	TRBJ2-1	TGTGCCAGCAGCATACTAGCGGGGTGGTACAATGAGCAGTTCTTC	CASSILAGWYNEQFF
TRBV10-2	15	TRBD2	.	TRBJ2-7	TGCGCCAGCAGCGGGGGGGGCGGAGACCCCTACGAGCAGTACTTC	CASSGGGGDPYEQYF
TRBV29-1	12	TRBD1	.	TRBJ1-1	TGCAGCGCCGGGACAGCTAACACTGAAGCTTTCTTT	CSAGTANTEAFF
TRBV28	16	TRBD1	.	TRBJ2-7	TGTGCCAGCAGTCCAACAACCGGGACAGGGTCCTACGAGCAGTACTTC	CASSPTTGTGSYEQYF